This T cell receptor (beta chain) was captured in a study of technical replicates of blood from a handful of donors. This CDR3 comprises 12 residues. Germline CDR1 and CDR2: GTSNPN and SVGIG (reference sequence). J lost 6 bases, V lost 7 bases, and 7 bases had no gene match. Clones were read by immunoSEQ multiplex PCR, and TCRdb kept only the in-frame ones, dropping some. This sample has approximately 81,000 clones, with roughly 95% found just once. Specimen: T cells isolated from PBMCs. This chain links TRBV30 with TRBJ2-3, with 7 bases identical to TRBD2. The clonotype originates from a human donor in good health. DNA of the CDR3: TGTGCCTCCTGGGGGGGAACTGATACGCAGTATTTT. The encoded protein is CASWGGTDTQYF.